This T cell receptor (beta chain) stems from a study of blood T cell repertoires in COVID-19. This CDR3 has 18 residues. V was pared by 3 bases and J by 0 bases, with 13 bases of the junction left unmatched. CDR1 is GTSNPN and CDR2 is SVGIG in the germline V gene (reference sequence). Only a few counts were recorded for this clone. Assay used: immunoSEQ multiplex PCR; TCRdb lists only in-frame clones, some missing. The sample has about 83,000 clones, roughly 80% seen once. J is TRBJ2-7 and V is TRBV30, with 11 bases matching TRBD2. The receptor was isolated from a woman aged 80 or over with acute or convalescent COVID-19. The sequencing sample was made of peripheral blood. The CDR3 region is CAWRRGLAVGSRSYEQYF. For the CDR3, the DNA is TGTGCCTGGAGACGGGGACTAGCGGTGGGAAGCCGCTCCTACGAGCAGTACTTC.